This T cell receptor (beta chain) appears in the sequencing data of a study of T-cell memory formation after mild COVID-19. One entry per CDR3 protein, called by TCRdb with MiXCR from the 5' RACE reads. This sample has 500,000 to 550,000 distinct CDR3 sequences, with roughly 20% found just once. Study conclusions and caveats: From day 15 to 85, contracting clones were balanced between CD4 and CD8, whereas later expanders leaned toward CD4+.

The germline CDR1 and CDR2 sequences are SNHLY and FYNNEI. Deletions cut 9 bases from V and 2 bases from J, with 18 bases between. The CDR3 is made up of 15 amino acids. This clonotype has more than one count but fewer than ten. Antigen specificity is unknown. Sequenced material: PBMCs or a T cell subset sorted from them (not recorded which). This sequence joins TRBV2 and TRBJ2-3; D is perhaps TRBD1 (6 bases). The source is an adult woman who had mild COVID-19 (a few samples of this study predate the infection). Cell type and time point are not known. CDR3 nucleotide sequence: TGTGCCAGGGATGGGAGTGGGGGCCTCACAGATACGCAGTATTTT. It specifies CARDGSGGLTDTQYF.